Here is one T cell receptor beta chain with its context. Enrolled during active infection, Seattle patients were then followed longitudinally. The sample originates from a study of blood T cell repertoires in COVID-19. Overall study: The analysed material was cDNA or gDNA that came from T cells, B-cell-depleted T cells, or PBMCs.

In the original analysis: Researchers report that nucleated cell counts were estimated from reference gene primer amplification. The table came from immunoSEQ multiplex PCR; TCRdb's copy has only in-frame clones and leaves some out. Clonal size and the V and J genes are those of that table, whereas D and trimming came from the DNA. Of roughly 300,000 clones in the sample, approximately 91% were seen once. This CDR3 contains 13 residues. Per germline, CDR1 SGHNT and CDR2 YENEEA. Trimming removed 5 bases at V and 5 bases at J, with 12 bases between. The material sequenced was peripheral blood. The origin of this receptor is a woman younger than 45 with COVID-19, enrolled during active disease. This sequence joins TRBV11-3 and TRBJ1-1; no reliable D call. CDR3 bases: TGTGCCAGCAGCCGAGAACAGAGAACTGAAGCTTTCTTT. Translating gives CASSREQRTEAFF.